The source of this TCR beta chain is a study of regulatory T cells in long-lasting Graves disease. The table lists this clonotype with many counts. For TCR beta, libraries came from iRepertoire HTBI primers and Arm-PCR of CDR3 regions. One entry per CDR3 protein, called by TCRdb with MiXCR from the multiplex PCR reads. The sample consists of around 500,000 distinct CDR3 sequences, about 12% of them appearing once. As for time point: newly diagnosed GD, antithyroid drugs for less than 3 months. With RNA extracted from PBMCs as input, the TCR library was made. Per the germline V gene, CDR1 is SGHRS and CDR2 is YFSETQ. V lost 2 bases to trimming and J lost 4 bases, with 13 bases between them. This CDR3 spans 14 amino acids. This sample also appeared in a second study, on T cells in Graves' hyperthyroidism and ophthalmopathy.

The chain uses TRBV5-1 and TRBJ2-7, with TRBD1 as a possible D gene (6 bases). This specimen consisted of peripheral blood mononuclear cells (PBMCs), obtained at new diagnosis, from a patient treated with antithyroid drugs. This TCR derives from a woman in her twenties or thirties with Graves disease. The CDR3 bases are TGCGCCAGCAGCTTCGCGCAGGGGAAGTACGAGCAGTACTTC. Protein sequence: CASSFAQGKYEQYF.